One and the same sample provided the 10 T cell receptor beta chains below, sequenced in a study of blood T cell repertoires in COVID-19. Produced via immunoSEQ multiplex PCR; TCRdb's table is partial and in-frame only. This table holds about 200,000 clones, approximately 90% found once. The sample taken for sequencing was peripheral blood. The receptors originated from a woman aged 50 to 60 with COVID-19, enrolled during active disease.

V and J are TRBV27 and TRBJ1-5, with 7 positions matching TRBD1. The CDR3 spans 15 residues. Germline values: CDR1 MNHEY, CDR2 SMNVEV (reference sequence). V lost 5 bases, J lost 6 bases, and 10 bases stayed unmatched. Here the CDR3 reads CASSARQGRGQPQHF. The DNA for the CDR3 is TGTGCCAGCAGTGCCCGACAGGGACGGGGTCAGCCCCAGCATTTT.

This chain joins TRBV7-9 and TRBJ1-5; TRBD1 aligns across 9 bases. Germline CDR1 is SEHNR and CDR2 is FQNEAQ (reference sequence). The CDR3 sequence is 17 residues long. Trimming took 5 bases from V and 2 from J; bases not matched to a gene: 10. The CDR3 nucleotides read TGTGCCAGCAGCCACGGACAGGGGTGGTTGGGCAATCAGCCCCAGCATTTT. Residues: CASSHGQGWLGNQPQHF.

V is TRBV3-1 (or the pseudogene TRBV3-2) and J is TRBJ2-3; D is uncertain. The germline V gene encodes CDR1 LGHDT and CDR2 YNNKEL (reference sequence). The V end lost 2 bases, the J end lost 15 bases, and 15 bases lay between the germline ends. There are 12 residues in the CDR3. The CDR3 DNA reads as TGTGCCAGCAGCCAATTCAATAGCATGCCATATTTT. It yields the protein CASSQFNSMPYF.

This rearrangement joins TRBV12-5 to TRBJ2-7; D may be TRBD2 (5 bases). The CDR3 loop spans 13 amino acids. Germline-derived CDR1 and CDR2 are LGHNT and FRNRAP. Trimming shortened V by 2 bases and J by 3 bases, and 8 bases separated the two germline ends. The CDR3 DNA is TGTGCTAGTGGTTTGAGGGAGCTCTACGAGCAGTACTTC. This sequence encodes CASGLRELYEQYF.

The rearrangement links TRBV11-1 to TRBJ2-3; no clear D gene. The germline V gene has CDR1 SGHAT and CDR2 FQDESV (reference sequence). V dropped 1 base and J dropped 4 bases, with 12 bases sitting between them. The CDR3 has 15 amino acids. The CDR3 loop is CASSLVASYPDTQYF. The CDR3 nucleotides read TGTGCCAGCAGCTTAGTCGCTAGTTATCCAGATACGCAGTATTTT.

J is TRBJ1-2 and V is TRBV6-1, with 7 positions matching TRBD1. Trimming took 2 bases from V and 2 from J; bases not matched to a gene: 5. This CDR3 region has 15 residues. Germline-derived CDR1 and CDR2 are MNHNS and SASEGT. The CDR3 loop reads CASSESGQVNYGYTF. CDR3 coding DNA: TGTGCCAGCAGTGAATCAGGACAGGTCAACTATGGCTACACCTTC.

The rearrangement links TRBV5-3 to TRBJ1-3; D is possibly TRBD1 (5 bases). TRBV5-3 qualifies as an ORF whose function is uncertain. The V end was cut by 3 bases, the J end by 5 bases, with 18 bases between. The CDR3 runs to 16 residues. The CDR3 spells CARSWASGGDRNTIYF. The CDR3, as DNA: TGTGCCAGAAGCTGGGCTAGTGGAGGGGATAGAAACACCATATATTTT.

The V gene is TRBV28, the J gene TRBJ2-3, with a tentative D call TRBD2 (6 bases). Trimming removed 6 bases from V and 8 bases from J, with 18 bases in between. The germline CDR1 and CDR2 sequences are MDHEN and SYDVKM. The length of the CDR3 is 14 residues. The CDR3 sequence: CASRGTSRKPTQYF. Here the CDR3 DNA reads TGTGCCAGCAGGGGGACTTCCCGTAAGCCTACGCAGTATTTT.

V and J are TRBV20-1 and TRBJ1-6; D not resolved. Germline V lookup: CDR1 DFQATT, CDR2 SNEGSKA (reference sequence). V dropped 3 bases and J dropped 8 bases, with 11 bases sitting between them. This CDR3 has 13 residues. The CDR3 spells CSASNTDYSPLHF. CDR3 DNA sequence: TGCAGTGCTAGTAACACCGACTATTCACCCCTCCACTTT.

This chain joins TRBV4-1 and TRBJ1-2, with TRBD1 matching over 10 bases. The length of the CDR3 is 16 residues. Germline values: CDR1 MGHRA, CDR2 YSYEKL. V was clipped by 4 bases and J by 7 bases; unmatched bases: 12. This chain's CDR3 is CASSRQTGTGAIGYTF. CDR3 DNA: TGCGCCAGCAGCCGCCAAACCGGGACAGGGGCAATTGGCTACACCTTC.